A selection of T cell receptor beta chains follows, all from one sample in a study of identical twins. MiXCR, applied by TCRdb to the 5' RACE reads, yields one record per CDR3 protein. The sample has 1.5 million to 2 million distinct CDR3 sequences, more than 30% seen once; the top ten hold roughly 0.3%. Sequencing was carried out using cord blood. The receptors originated from a newborn girl in good health. CDR3s include the opening cysteine and the closing phenylalanine or tryptophan. Each record gives: CDR3 length, J gene, clone size, D gene, V gene, CDR3 DNA, CDR3 protein. D genes are given only for firm matches. Some rows mark clone size as missing; the rest say once, few, many or name a class of expanded clone.

14	TRBJ2-2	.	.	TRBV6-6	TGTGCCAGCCGGGCTAGCGTTGACACCGGGGAGCTGTTTTTT	CASRASVDTGELFF
16	TRBJ1-3	.	.	TRBV7-2	TGTGCCAGCAGCTTATGTGACTGTAGCTCTGGAAACACCATATATTTT	CASSLCDCSSGNTIYF
16	TRBJ2-2	few	TRBD1	TRBV2	TGTGCCAGCAGAGGACAGGGTGGATCGTACACCGGGGAGCTGTTTTTT	CASRGQGGSYTGELFF
14	TRBJ2-7	few	.	TRBV7-2	TGTGCCAGCAGCTTAAGGGGCCCCACCTACGAGCAGTACTTC	CASSLRGPTYEQYF
15	TRBJ2-3	few	TRBD2	TRBV2	TGTGCCAGCAGTGAAGCATCTAGCGGGACAGATACGCAGTATTTT	CASSEASSGTDTQYF
19	TRBJ2-1	few	TRBD2	TRBV5-1	TGCGCCAGCAGCTCAGCGGGACTAGCGGGAGCCTACTCCTACAATGAGCAGTTCTTC	CASSSAGLAGAYSYNEQFF
14	TRBJ1-4	few	.	TRBV28	TGTGCCAGCAGACCGACAGGACTTAATGAAAAACTGTTTTTT	CASRPTGLNEKLFF
17	TRBJ2-1	few	TRBD2	TRBV18	TGTGCCAGCTCACCCGTTCCTAGCGGGAGGGCCTACAATGAGCAGTTCTTC	CASSPVPSGRAYNEQFF
11	TRBJ2-7	.	.	TRBV29-1	TGCAGCGTTGCACAGACCTACGAGCAGTACTTC	CSVAQTYEQYF
14	TRBJ2-7	.	TRBD2	TRBV20-1	TGCAGTGCCCCATCTAGCGGGAGCATCTACGAGCAGTACTTC	CSAPSSGSIYEQYF
15	TRBJ2-5	few	.	TRBV5-1	TGCGCCAGCAGCTTGCTAGGACGGAGGGCCACGGAGCAGTACTTC	CASSLLGRRATEQYF
14	TRBJ1-6	.	.	TRBV9	TGTGCCAGCAGCGTAAGCAGGGAGGATTCACCCCTCCACTTT	CASSVSREDSPLHF
14	TRBJ2-3	.	.	TRBV6-1	TGTGCCAGCAGTGAATTTAGCAGCACAGATACGCAGTATTTT	CASSEFSSTDTQYF